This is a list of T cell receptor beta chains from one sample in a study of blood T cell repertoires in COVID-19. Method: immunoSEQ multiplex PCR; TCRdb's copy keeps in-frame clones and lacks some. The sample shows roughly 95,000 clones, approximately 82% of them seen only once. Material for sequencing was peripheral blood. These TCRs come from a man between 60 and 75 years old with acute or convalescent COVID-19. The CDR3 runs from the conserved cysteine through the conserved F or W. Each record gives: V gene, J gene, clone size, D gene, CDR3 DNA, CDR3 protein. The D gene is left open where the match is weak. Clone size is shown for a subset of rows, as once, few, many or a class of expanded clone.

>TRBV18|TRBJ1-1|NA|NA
TGTGCCAGCTCGAGGACAGCGAACACTGAAGCTTTCTTT
CASSRTANTEAFF
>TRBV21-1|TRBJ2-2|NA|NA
TGTGCCAGCAGCAAAGGGTTCTGGGGACAGGGACACACCGGGGAGCTGTTTTTT
CASSKGFWGQGHTGELFF
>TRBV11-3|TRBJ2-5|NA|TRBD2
TGTGCCAGCAGCCTTCAGACTAGCAGCCAAGAGACCCAGTACTTC
CASSLQTSSQETQYF
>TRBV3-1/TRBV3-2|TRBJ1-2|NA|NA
TGTGCCAGCAGCCCGAGGGGGAGAACGAGCTATGGCTACACCTTC
CASSPRGRTSYGYTF
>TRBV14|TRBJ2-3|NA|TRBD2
TGTGCCAGCAGCCAAGCCCTAGCGGGAGTGGATACGCAGTATTTT
CASSQALAGVDTQYF
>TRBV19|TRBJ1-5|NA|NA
TGTGCCAGTAGCCTAACCCGAGACGGGAACAATCAGCCCCAGCATTTT
CASSLTRDGNNQPQHF
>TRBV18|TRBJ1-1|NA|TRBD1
TGTGCCAGCTCACCGAATACAGGGGCGGGAAGCACTGAAGCTTTCTTT
CASSPNTGAGSTEAFF
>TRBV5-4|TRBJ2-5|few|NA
TGTGCCAGCAGCCGGGGGGCTAGCATCCAAGAGACCCAGTACTTC
CASSRGASIQETQYF
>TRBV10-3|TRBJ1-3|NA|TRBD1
TGTGCCATCACCCGGACAGGGGGCCCTGGAAACACCATATATTTT
CAITRTGGPGNTIYF
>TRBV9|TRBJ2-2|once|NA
TGTGCCAGCAGCCTCTTCGGCAGGGTGGGCACCGGGGAGCTGTTTTTT
CASSLFGRVGTGELFF
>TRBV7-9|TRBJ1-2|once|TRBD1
TGTGCCAGCAGCCCTGACAGGGCTGGCTACACCTTC
CASSPDRAGYTF